A selection of T cell receptor beta chains follows, all from one sample in a study of cytomegalovirus exposure and HLA in healthy donors. Here immunoSEQ multiplex PCR was the method, and the copy in TCRdb shows in-frame clones only, minus some. The sample records around 77,000 clones, approximately 78% being singletons. The specimen sequenced was PBMCs. Source of these receptors: a middle-aged man in good health and CMV-seronegative. Both conserved end residues are part of each CDR3. A D gene is named only where the DNA matches it firmly. Rows may omit the clone size; those that give it use once, few, many or a size class.

clone_size: NA; j_call: TRBJ2-7; v_call: TRBV25-1; d_call: NA; cdr3_aa: CASSQIKQYF; cdr3_nt: TGTGCCAGCAGTCAGATTAAGCAGTACTTC
clone_size: NA; j_call: TRBJ1-3; v_call: TRBV11-2; d_call: NA; cdr3_aa: CASSPWGGYSGNTIYF; cdr3_nt: TGTGCCAGCAGCCCGTGGGGGGGATACTCTGGAAACACCATATATTTT
clone_size: NA; j_call: TRBJ2-1; v_call: TRBV30; d_call: NA; cdr3_aa: CAYETGEPSFF; cdr3_nt: TGTGCCTACGAAACGGGGGAACCGTCGTTCTTC
clone_size: NA; j_call: TRBJ1-5; v_call: TRBV7-9; d_call: NA; cdr3_aa: CASSFKGKNQPQHF; cdr3_nt: TGTGCCAGCAGCTTTAAGGGGAAGAATCAGCCCCAGCATTTT
clone_size: NA; j_call: TRBJ2-3; v_call: TRBV11-3; d_call: NA; cdr3_aa: CASSVRITDTQYF; cdr3_nt: TGTGCCAGCAGCGTTAGAATCACAGATACGCAGTATTTT
clone_size: NA; j_call: TRBJ2-2; v_call: TRBV9; d_call: TRBD1; cdr3_aa: CASSLEGWTGGTGELFF; cdr3_nt: TGTGCCAGCAGCCTAGAGGGATGGACAGGGGGTACCGGGGAGCTGTTTTTT
clone_size: many; j_call: TRBJ2-1; v_call: TRBV4-3; d_call: TRBD2; cdr3_aa: CASSQAGAGGLSNEQFF; cdr3_nt: TGCGCCAGCAGCCAAGCGGGGGCGGGGGGGCTGAGCAATGAGCAGTTCTTC
clone_size: NA; j_call: TRBJ2-7; v_call: TRBV7-3; d_call: NA; cdr3_aa: CASSPGTSSYEQYF; cdr3_nt: TGTGCCAGCAGTCCCGGGACAAGCTCCTACGAGCAGTACTTC
clone_size: few; j_call: TRBJ1-4; v_call: TRBV2; d_call: TRBD1; cdr3_aa: CASSALGQGEGKLFF; cdr3_nt: TGTGCCAGCAGCGCACTGGGACAGGGGGAGGGAAAACTGTTTTTT
clone_size: NA; j_call: TRBJ1-6; v_call: TRBV9; d_call: NA; cdr3_aa: CASSVDGIVTDSPLHF; cdr3_nt: TGTGCCAGCAGCGTAGACGGGATTGTAACAGATTCACCCCTCCACTTT
clone_size: once; j_call: TRBJ2-5; v_call: TRBV11-2; d_call: NA; cdr3_aa: CASSFRRDTELEQYF; cdr3_nt: TGTGCCAGCAGTTTTCGCCGGGACACTGAGTTGGAGCAGTACTTC
clone_size: NA; j_call: TRBJ1-2; v_call: TRBV28; d_call: TRBD1; cdr3_aa: CASSGTAYGYTF; cdr3_nt: TGTGCCAGCAGCGGGACAGCCTATGGCTACACCTTC
clone_size: NA; j_call: TRBJ2-3; v_call: TRBV7-2; d_call: TRBD2; cdr3_aa: CASSLRGGPSSTDTQYF; cdr3_nt: TGTGCCAGCAGCTTACGGGGGGGGCCCTCTAGCACAGATACGCAGTATTTT
clone_size: NA; j_call: TRBJ2-7; v_call: TRBV6-6; d_call: NA; cdr3_aa: CASSYAQGSYEQYF; cdr3_nt: TGTGCCAGCAGTTACGCACAGGGATCCTACGAGCAGTACTTC
clone_size: NA; j_call: TRBJ1-4; v_call: TRBV4-1; d_call: TRBD1; cdr3_aa: CASSQEKGQVYEKLFF; cdr3_nt: TGCGCCAGCAGCCAAGAGAAGGGACAGGTCTATGAAAAACTGTTTTTT
clone_size: NA; j_call: TRBJ2-7; v_call: TRBV7-3; d_call: TRBD1; cdr3_aa: CASSLSGTATTYEQYF; cdr3_nt: TGTGCCAGCAGCCTCTCCGGGACAGCGACTACCTACGAGCAGTACTTC
clone_size: NA; j_call: TRBJ2-1; v_call: TRBV7-3; d_call: NA; cdr3_aa: CASSSGQPSYNEQFF; cdr3_nt: TGTGCCAGCAGCTCCGGACAGCCCTCCTACAATGAGCAGTTCTTC
clone_size: NA; j_call: TRBJ1-5; v_call: TRBV4-1; d_call: NA; cdr3_aa: CASSQGLDGDQPQHF; cdr3_nt: TGCGCCAGCAGCCAAGGGCTGGACGGGGATCAGCCCCAGCATTTT
clone_size: NA; j_call: TRBJ2-1; v_call: TRBV5-4; d_call: TRBD2; cdr3_aa: CASSLPHGRGGYNEQFF; cdr3_nt: TGTGCCAGCAGCTTGCCCCACGGGCGGGGGGGGTACAATGAGCAGTTCTTC
clone_size: NA; j_call: TRBJ2-5; v_call: TRBV15; d_call: NA; cdr3_aa: CATSRLGGDQETQYF; cdr3_nt: TGTGCCACCAGCAGACTGGGCGGGGACCAAGAGACCCAGTACTTC
clone_size: NA; j_call: TRBJ2-3; v_call: TRBV5-1; d_call: TRBD2; cdr3_aa: CASSLGTSGILQYF; cdr3_nt: TGCGCCAGCAGCTTGGGAACTAGCGGGATATTGCAGTATTTT
clone_size: NA; j_call: TRBJ2-4; v_call: TRBV7-9; d_call: NA; cdr3_aa: CSSSSQGSRSAKNIQYF; cdr3_nt: TGTTCCAGCAGCTCGCAGGGGAGTAGGTCAGCCAAAAACATTCAGTACTTC
clone_size: NA; j_call: TRBJ2-1; v_call: TRBV4-2; d_call: TRBD1; cdr3_aa: CASSQDHTGRGRNEQFF; cdr3_nt: TGTGCCAGCAGCCAAGATCACACGGGCAGGGGGCGAAATGAGCAGTTCTTC
clone_size: once; j_call: TRBJ1-5; v_call: TRBV7-2; d_call: TRBD1; cdr3_aa: CASSSRQGANQPQHF; cdr3_nt: TGTGCCAGCAGCTCTCGACAGGGGGCGAATCAGCCCCAGCATTTT
clone_size: NA; j_call: TRBJ2-7; v_call: TRBV6-5; d_call: TRBD1; cdr3_aa: CASSYSLLDRVGEQYF; cdr3_nt: TGTGCCAGCAGTTACTCGTTGCTGGACAGGGTTGGAGAGCAGTACTTC
clone_size: NA; j_call: TRBJ2-3; v_call: TRBV4-1; d_call: NA; cdr3_aa: CASSPRASGVSKTDTQYF; cdr3_nt: TGCGCCAGCAGCCCCCGAGCTTCAGGGGTCTCGAAGACAGATACGCAGTATTTT
clone_size: few; j_call: TRBJ2-1; v_call: TRBV5-1; d_call: TRBD2; cdr3_aa: CASSFVSSGTHNEQFF; cdr3_nt: TGCGCCAGCAGCTTCGTGTCCAGCGGGACCCACAATGAGCAGTTCTTC
clone_size: NA; j_call: TRBJ2-5; v_call: TRBV7-6; d_call: TRBD2; cdr3_aa: CASSLLAGGRLETQYF; cdr3_nt: TGTGCCAGCAGCCTGCTAGCGGGGGGGCGTTTGGAGACCCAGTACTTC
clone_size: NA; j_call: TRBJ2-3; v_call: TRBV4-2; d_call: TRBD2; cdr3_aa: CASSDLTSVSTDTQYF; cdr3_nt: TGTGCCAGCAGCGACCTGACTAGCGTCAGCACAGATACGCAGTATTTT
clone_size: NA; j_call: TRBJ2-1; v_call: TRBV7-3; d_call: TRBD2; cdr3_aa: CASSLYVGGGFDEQFF; cdr3_nt: TGTGCCAGCAGCTTATACGTCGGGGGGGGTTTCGATGAGCAGTTCTTC
clone_size: NA; j_call: TRBJ1-2; v_call: TRBV6-6; d_call: NA; cdr3_aa: CASRRGYGYTF; cdr3_nt: TGTGCCAGCAGGAGAGGCTATGGCTACACCTTC
clone_size: NA; j_call: TRBJ2-5; v_call: TRBV5-1; d_call: TRBD1; cdr3_aa: CASSLGTGGETQYF; cdr3_nt: TGCGCCAGCAGCTTGGGGACAGGCGGGGAGACCCAGTACTTC
clone_size: once; j_call: TRBJ2-1; v_call: TRBV10-3; d_call: NA; cdr3_aa: CAISALNEQFF; cdr3_nt: TGTGCCATCAGTGCCTTAAATGAGCAGTTCTTC
clone_size: NA; j_call: TRBJ1-2; v_call: TRBV7-9; d_call: NA; cdr3_aa: CASSVQGAGYTF; cdr3_nt: TGTGCCAGCAGCGTACAGGGCGCTGGCTACACCTTT
clone_size: NA; j_call: TRBJ1-2; v_call: TRBV19; d_call: TRBD1; cdr3_aa: CASSWTGGGYTF; cdr3_nt: TGTGCCAGTAGTTGGACAGGGGGCGGCTACACCTTC
clone_size: once; j_call: TRBJ2-3; v_call: TRBV4-1; d_call: NA; cdr3_aa: CASSQELHKNTDTQYF; cdr3_nt: TGCGCCAGCAGCCAAGAATTACATAAAAACACAGATACGCAGTATTTT
clone_size: NA; j_call: TRBJ2-7; v_call: TRBV2; d_call: TRBD1; cdr3_aa: CASLDRGLTYEQYF; cdr3_nt: TGTGCCAGCCTCGACAGGGGGCTCACCTACGAGCAGTACTTC
clone_size: NA; j_call: TRBJ2-6; v_call: TRBV2; d_call: NA; cdr3_aa: CAVRRGANVLTF; cdr3_nt: TGTGCCGTTCGTCGTGGGGCCAACGTCCTGACTTTC
clone_size: NA; j_call: TRBJ2-7; v_call: TRBV9; d_call: NA; cdr3_aa: CASSVGGRGSYEQYF; cdr3_nt: TGTGCCAGCAGCGTAGGGGGGCGCGGGTCCTACGAGCAGTACTTC
clone_size: NA; j_call: TRBJ1-4; v_call: TRBV7-9; d_call: NA; cdr3_aa: CASKDAGNYNEKLFF; cdr3_nt: TGTGCCAGCAAAGACGCCGGCAACTATAATGAAAAACTGTTTTTT
clone_size: NA; j_call: TRBJ2-2; v_call: TRBV9; d_call: NA; cdr3_aa: CASSQGGELFF; cdr3_nt: TGTGCCAGCAGCCAGGGGGGGGAGCTGTTTTTT
clone_size: NA; j_call: TRBJ2-7; v_call: TRBV7-9; d_call: NA; cdr3_aa: CSSSLASSFVYF; cdr3_nt: TGTTCCAGCAGCTTAGCGTCTAGTTTTGTGTACTTC
clone_size: NA; j_call: TRBJ2-7; v_call: TRBV4-2; d_call: TRBD2; cdr3_aa: CASSQDPSGRYEQYF; cdr3_nt: TGTGCCAGCAGCCAAGATCCTAGCGGGCGCTACGAGCAGTACTTC
clone_size: NA; j_call: TRBJ2-5; v_call: TRBV5-4; d_call: NA; cdr3_aa: CASSSPQDQETQYF; cdr3_nt: TGTGCCAGCAGCTCACCACAGGACCAAGAGACCCAGTACTTC
clone_size: NA; j_call: TRBJ1-2; v_call: TRBV10-3; d_call: NA; cdr3_aa: CAIRRDSDPGYTF; cdr3_nt: TGTGCCATCAGGAGGGACTCAGATCCTGGCTACACCTTC